These 18 T cell receptor beta chains were sequenced from one sample in a study of shared clonotypes between healthy human individuals. The table came from immunoSEQ multiplex PCR; TCRdb's copy has only in-frame clones and leaves some out. The sample has about 2.4 million clones; 80% to 95% are singletons. Material for sequencing was naive CD4+ T cells from PBMCs. Stated subset: CD45RA+ positively selected. The receptors here all came from a young man in good health. Some clones in this sample may be carry-over from other donors' samples.

This clone was observed a few times. This chain connects TRBV28 to TRBJ1-2, with TRBD1 matching 7 bases. The CDR3 sequence is 11 residues long. Germline V lookup: CDR1 MDHEN, CDR2 SYDVKM. With 10 bases clipped from V and 8 bases from J, the junction kept 7 bases outside the gene matches. CDR3 sequence (DNA): TGTGCCACCCTGACAGGGAGCGGCTACACCTTC. Encoded protein: CATLTGSGYTF.

The chain couples TRBV5-4 to TRBJ1-2; maybe TRBD1 (6 bases). The CDR3 is 13 residues long. Looked up from germline, CDR1 is SGHNT and CDR2 is YYREEE (reference sequence). V was trimmed by 5 bases and J by 3 bases, leaving 11 bases between them. CDR3 residues: CASRAGVDYGYTF. The CDR3 DNA reads TGTGCCAGCAGGGCAGGGGTTGACTATGGCTACACCTTC.

The rearrangement joins TRBV27 to TRBJ1-5; D perhaps matches TRBD1 (6 bases). The CDR3 consists of 13 residues. CDR1 is MNHEY and CDR2 is SMNVEV in the germline V gene (reference sequence). V gave up 6 bases and J gave up 3 bases, with 9 bases separating them. CDR3 protein: CASRGHSNQPQHF. The CDR3 DNA follows: TGTGCCAGCAGGGGACATTCCAATCAGCCCCAGCATTTT.

The chain is built from TRBV7-2 and TRBJ2-5; TRBD2 matches 14 bases. The V gene end was trimmed by 5 bases and the J gene end by 4 bases; junction bases not matched to a gene: 6. Per germline, CDR1 SGHTA and CDR2 FQGNSA. The CDR3 has 16 residues. CDR3 in DNA: TGTGCCAGCAGCCGCGGGACTAGCGGGAGCGGAGAGACCCAGTACTTC. Translating it yields CASSRGTSGSGETQYF.

To note about this clone: The sample has other DNA sequences that encode this CDR3 too. The genes are TRBV5-1 and TRBJ2-5; D is perhaps TRBD1 (7 bases). CDR1 is SGHRS and CDR2 is YFSETQ in the germline V gene. Trimming removed 2 bases from V and 5 bases from J, with 13 bases in between. The CDR3 runs to 14 residues. In DNA, the CDR3 is TGCGCCAGCAGCTTTACAGGGGCGGGGGAGACCCAGTACTTC. This translates into CASSFTGAGETQYF. Combining the CDR3 with reference TRBV5-1 and TRBJ2-5 gives the whole variable domain KAGVTQTPRYLIKTRGQQVTLSCSPISGHRSVSWYQQTPGQGLQFLFEYFSETQRNKGNFPGRFSGRQFSNSRSEMNVSTLELGDSALYLCASSFTGAGETQYFGPGTRLLVL.

The chain links TRBV7-3 to TRBJ2-3; no firm D call. The V end was cut by 5 bases, the J end by 0 bases, with 9 bases between. This CDR3 is 14 amino acids long. Germline V gene data show CDR1 as SGHTA and CDR2 as FQGTGA. The CDR3 DNA sequence: TGTGCCAGCAGCCTACACTCTAGCACAGATACGCAGTATTTT. Translated: CASSLHSSTDTQYF. The whole variable domain, remainder taken from reference TRBV7-3 and TRBJ2-3, is GAGVSQTPSNKVTEKGKYVELRCDPISGHTALYWYRQSLGQGPEFLIYFQGTGAADDSGLPNDRFFAVRPEGSVSTLKIQRTERGDSAVYLCASSLHSSTDTQYFGPGTRLTVL.

In nucleotides, the CDR3 is TGTGCCAGCAGCTCTCGGGACAGGGGGAATGGCTACACCTTC. Residues: CASSSRDRGNGYTF. The chain carries TRBV5-4 and TRBJ1-2, with 11 bases matching TRBD1. The CDR3 spans 14 residues. Germline CDR1 SGHNT, CDR2 YYREEE (reference sequence). V dropped 3 bases and J dropped 6; count of bases not matched to a gene: 4.

The chain has TRBV25-1 and TRBJ2-1; 9 nucleotides line up with TRBD1. Germline V gene data show CDR1 as MGHDK and CDR2 as SYGVNS. The CDR3 loop spans 16 amino acids. V lost 3 bases, J lost 6 bases, and 9 bases stayed unmatched. As DNA, the CDR3 is TGTGCCAGCAGTGAGGAAAGGACAGGGGAGGCCAATGAGCAGTTCTTC. Its translation is CASSEERTGEANEQFF.

The chain has TRBV5-4 and TRBJ2-1; 13 nucleotides line up with TRBD2. The V and J ends lost 4 bases and 5 bases, in that order; junction bases with no gene match: 3. The germline V gene encodes CDR1 SGHNT and CDR2 YYREEE (reference sequence). This CDR3 is 15 amino acids long. CDR3 nucleotide sequence: TGTGCCAGCAGCCAAGGACTAGCGGGAGACAATGAGCAGTTCTTC. It codes for CASSQGLAGDNEQFF.

With regard to this clone: The identical CDR3 is also encoded by other nucleotide sequences in the sample. The chain carries TRBV18 and TRBJ1-2; no clear D. V lost 6 bases, J lost 1 base, and 9 bases lay in between. CDR1 is KGHSH, CDR2 LQKENI, per germline. This CDR3 contains 13 residues. The CDR3 bases are TGTGCCAGCTCCCCCGGGAGTAACTATGGCTACACCTTC. Translation: CASSPGSNYGYTF.

To note about this clone: Other DNA sequences in the same sample also yield this CDR3. This chain connects TRBV2 to TRBJ1-5; D is possibly TRBD1 (5 bases). Trimming removed 3 bases from V and 7 bases from J, with 13 bases in between. The CDR3 is 14 amino acids. Germline loops: CDR1 SNHLY, CDR2 FYNNEI. CDR3 in DNA: TGTGCCAGCAGTGAGCGGCAGGGAAACCAGCCCCAGCATTTT. Translation: CASSERQGNQPQHF.

Note on this clone: Other DNA variants within this sample encode the same CDR3. This chain joins TRBV28 and TRBJ1-3; D remains ambiguous. The length of the CDR3 is 14 residues. V dropped 5 bases and J dropped 0 bases, with 8 bases sitting between them. CDR1 MDHEN and CDR2 SYDVKM come from the germline V gene. As DNA, the CDR3 is TGTGCCAGCAGTCCCCCAGTCTCTGGAAACACCATATATTTT. Protein product: CASSPPVSGNTIYF.

This clone was picked up one time. The chain combines TRBV27 with TRBJ2-3; 12 bases map to TRBD2. This CDR3 is built from 17 residues. Germline V gives CDR1 MNHEY, CDR2 SMNVEV (reference sequence). V shed 5 bases, J shed 4 bases, and the junction held 10 bases outside the gene matches. In nucleotides, the CDR3 is TGTGCCAGCAGTATCGCTAGCGGGAGGGTGATGGCAGATACGCAGTATTTT. This sequence encodes CASSIASGRVMADTQYF.

This clone was detected only a few times. The chain employs TRBV9 and TRBJ1-1; the D gene is possibly TRBD1 (5 bases). Germline assignment: CDR1 SGDLS and CDR2 YYNGEE. This CDR3 region has 13 residues. Between the trimmed V and J ends, which lost 0 bases and 7 bases, there was a span of 10 bases. The CDR3 spells CASSVDEGLEAFF. The CDR3 DNA follows: TGTGCCAGCAGCGTAGATGAGGGACTTGAAGCTTTCTTT.

The CDR3 here is CASRVAGHHSYEQYF. CDR3 DNA: TGTGCAAGTCGCGTAGCGGGACACCACTCCTACGAGCAGTACTTC. This rearrangement joins TRBV12-2 to TRBJ2-7; whether TRBD1, the table's D call, matches the DNA was not checked. TRBV12-2 is a known pseudogene. This CDR3 is built from 15 residues.

The chain carries TRBV25-1 and TRBJ2-3, with D unresolved. Germline assignment: CDR1 MGHDK and CDR2 SYGVNS. V was cut by 1 base and J by 7 bases, with 9 bases left in between. CDR3 length equals 13 residues. CDR3 region: CASSESWGYTQYF. The CDR3, as DNA: TGTGCCAGCAGTGAATCATGGGGTTATACGCAGTATTTT.

J is TRBJ2-2 and V is TRBV7-3; possible D gene TRBD2, 5 bases. The CDR3 has 16 residues. Germline V gene data show CDR1 as SGHTA and CDR2 as FQGTGA. V was shortened by 1 base and J by 1 base, with 10 bases between the two germline ends. CDR3 loop: CASSLKETMNTGELFF. The CDR3 DNA reads as TGTGCCAGCAGCTTAAAGGAGACTATGAACACCGGGGAGCTGTTTTTT.

This clone came up once. V is TRBV27 and J is TRBJ2-5; possibly TRBD1 or TRBD2 for D (6 bases each). Trimming removed 3 bases at V and 4 bases at J, with 15 bases between. Germline V gene sequence: CDR1 MNHEY, CDR2 SMNVEV (reference sequence). The CDR3 has 15 amino acids. In DNA form, the CDR3 reads TGTGCCAGCAGTTTGGGGGGTACAGGGCTAGAGACCCAGTACTTC. Translated, it gives CASSLGGTGLETQYF.